The text below deals with one TCR beta chain. The antigen is undetermined. The V end was cut by 1 base, the J end by 5 bases, with 13 bases between. The CDR3 loop spans 15 amino acids. CDR1 and CDR2 (germline): SGHTA, FQGNSA. The entry originates in a study of T cell repertoires in cytomegalovirus infection. Across the whole study: Alongside well-studied HLA-B-restricted CMV epitopes, recently identified HLA-C-restricted CMV epitopes were also used. Public TCR beta signatures indicated both CMV infection and matching HLA type. Broader study findings: CMV-specific TCR beta clonotypes restricted by HLA-C were the ones dominating the ex vivo response. CMV carriers having the relevant HLA were flagged by cumulative public TCR beta family frequency.

MiXCR was run by TCRdb on the reads, yielding one entry per CDR3 protein. The sample has some 54,000 distinct CDR3 sequences, about 19% seen once. The sequenced sample was CD8+ T cells from cultured PBMCs, obtained from culture after CMV antigen stimulation. The chain combines TRBV7-2 with TRBJ2-3; D is possibly TRBD1 (6 bases). This clonotype originated in a human donor in good health (CMV status not recorded). Some clones in this sample may be carry-over from other donors' samples. CDR3 in DNA: TGTGCCAGCAGCTTAGAAGAGACAGGAAGAGATACGCAGTATTTT. As protein: CASSLEETGRDTQYF.